This is a list of T cell receptor beta chains from one sample in a study of blood T cell repertoires in COVID-19. Data came from immunoSEQ multiplex PCR; TCRdb stores just in-frame clones and leaves some out. The sample includes fewer than 200,000 clones, about 85% of them seen just once. The sequenced material came from peripheral blood. These receptors all come from a woman aged 45-60 years with COVID-19, enrolled during active disease. Each CDR3 is given with its conserved first and last residue. D genes are given only for firm matches. Where a row states a size, it is once, few, many or the class of an expanded clone; other rows omit it.

d_call clone_size j_call v_call cdr3_length cdr3_aa cdr3_nt
. . TRBJ1-2 TRBV6-5 13 CASSADWDYGYTF TGTGCCAGCAGCGCGGACTGGGACTATGGCTACACCTTC
TRBD2 . TRBJ2-2 TRBV5-5 17 CASSLALAGAKVGELFF TGTGCCAGCAGCTTGGCCTTAGCGGGGGCGAAGGTCGGGGAGCTGTTTTTT
TRBD2 . TRBJ2-3 TRBV6-6 15 CASSKLAGATDTQYF TGTGCCAGCAGTAAACTAGCGGGGGCAACAGATACGCAGTATTTT
TRBD1 . TRBJ2-7 TRBV6-9 13 CASRGTGGFEQYF TGTGCCAGCAGGGGGACAGGGGGCTTCGAGCAGTACTTC
TRBD1 . TRBJ1-5 TRBV30 13 CAWQGAHNQPQHF TGTGCCTGGCAGGGGGCCCACAATCAGCCCCAGCATTTT
. few TRBJ2-3 TRBV30 14 CAWSDRGLTDTQYF TGTGCCTGGAGTGACAGGGGACTCACAGATACGCAGTATTTT
. once TRBJ2-2 TRBV4-1 14 CASSKLEATGELFF TGCGCCAGCAGCAAGCTAGAGGCCACCGGGGAGCTGTTTTTT
TRBD2 . TRBJ2-3 TRBV7-2 17 CASSLRLAGGLIDTQYF TGTGCCAGCAGCTTGCGGCTAGCGGGGGGGCTGATAGATACGCAGTATTTT
TRBD2 . TRBJ2-1 TRBV20-1 11 CSARASGEEFF TGCAGTGCTAGAGCTAGCGGGGAGGAGTTCTTC
TRBD1 . TRBJ2-1 TRBV11-1 16 CASAPPGQGFWNEQFF TGTGCCAGCGCCCCACCGGGACAGGGGTTTTGGAATGAGCAGTTCTTC
. . TRBJ2-1 TRBV19 15 CASRADRGPYNEQFF TGTGCCAGTAGGGCGGACAGAGGCCCCTACAATGAGCAGTTCTTC
TRBD1 . TRBJ2-7 TRBV6-5 15 CASSYSGQGAYEQYF TGTGCCAGCAGTTACTCGGGGCAGGGGGCCTACGAGCAGTACTTC
. . TRBJ2-5 TRBV3-1/TRBV3-2 16 CASSLGGLGYQETQYF TGTGCCAGCAGCCTCGGGGGGCTGGGGTACCAAGAGACCCAGTACTTC
. . TRBJ1-1 TRBV4-3 15 CASSQGLTGNTEAFF TGCGCCAGCAGCCAAGGACTTACAGGCAACACTGAAGCTTTCTTT
TRBD1 . TRBJ2-2 TRBV7-9 16 CASSTRQGFGTGELFF TGTGCCAGCAGCACGAGACAGGGTTTCGGCACCGGGGAGCTGTTTTTT
. . TRBJ2-3 TRBV12-3/TRBV12-4 12 CASSIRGDTQYF TGTGCCAGCAGTATTAGGGGAGATACGCAGTATTTT
. . TRBJ2-4 TRBV6-5 15 CASTIRRQPVHIQYF TGTGCCAGCACCATTCGTCGACAGCCCGTGCACATTCAGTACTTC
. . TRBJ2-7 TRBV11-2 15 CASSLRGNSSREQYF TGTGCCAGCAGCTTACGGGGGAACTCCAGTCGGGAGCAGTACTTC
TRBD2 once TRBJ2-1 TRBV11-3 14 CASSPGGSYNEQFF TGTGCCAGCAGCCCGGGGGGCTCCTACAATGAGCAGTTCTTC
. . TRBJ1-5 TRBV5-1 16 CASLRRGGQSNQPQHF TGCGCCAGCCTTAGACGAGGGGGACAAAGCAATCAGCCCCAGCATTTT
. . TRBJ1-6 TRBV4-1 14 CASSLLPYNSPLHF TGCGCCAGCAGCCTCCTTCCTTATAATTCACCCCTCCACTTT
. . TRBJ2-7 TRBV7-9 15 CASSSFMSGTYEQYF TGTGCCAGCAGCTCTTTTATGTCCGGTACCTACGAGCAGTACTTC